This T cell receptor beta chain was identified during a study of T cell responses to AZD1222 COVID-19 vaccine. Looking at the study overall: Second doses were pooled across both intervals (about 4 or about 12 weeks). General observations from the study: As reported, nearly half of all spike-specific TCRs target variant regions that are unmutated. Clonal diversity was possibly underestimated, and white British individuals and females predominated among donors. Following two doses of AZD1222, Spike-specific TCR breadth and depth rose.

To note about this clone: The antigen remains unidentified.

Profiled with immunoSEQ multiplex PCR; TCRdb holds only in-frame clones, not every one. The sample consists of 90,000 to 120,000 clones, roughly 90% of them appearing once. The V end was cut by 5 bases, the J end by 5 bases, with 16 bases between. The CDR3 runs 14 residues. The germline CDR1 and CDR2 sequences are SGHNT and YENEEA. The material sequenced was peripheral blood, taken on day 0 of AZD1222 vaccination. The TCR sequence derives from an adult in good health. The V and J genes are TRBV11-3 and TRBJ2-7; tentatively, D is TRBD2 (6 bases). This chain's CDR3 is CASSPGLYGDEQYF. The DNA of the CDR3 is TGTGCCAGCAGCCCGGGACTCTATGGGGACGAGCAGTACTTC.